This T cell receptor (beta chain) was documented in a study of cytomegalovirus exposure and HLA in healthy donors. Study results and caveats: A later analysis linked a missense DCLRE1C variant to TCR beta V- and J-gene trimming. Overall, roughly 160 TCR beta chains were annotated as cytomegalovirus-associated. Sequencing likely produced, as an artifact, a cluster of highly shared sequence variants.

As concerns this clone: Its matching antigen is unknown.

PCR was performed using 60 Vbeta and 13 Jbeta primers. The data were produced by immunoSEQ multiplex PCR, yet TCRdb's version contains in-frame clones alone and is incomplete. The sample has under 90,000 clones; approximately 80% are singletons. CDR3 size: 15 residues. Germline V gene data show CDR1 as LGHNA and CDR2 as YNFKEQ. With 4 bases clipped from V and 5 bases from J, the junction kept 9 bases outside the gene matches. The TCR was taken from a man aged 35 to 55 in good health and CMV-seronegative. The sequencing input was PBMCs. V gene TRBV4-2 combines with J gene TRBJ1-2; 8 positions match TRBD1. CDR3 DNA sequence: TGTGCCAGCAGCCCCCCGGGACAGGCTGGATATGGCTACACCTTC. This translates into CASSPPGQAGYGYTF.